The 7 T cell receptor beta chains given below trace back to one sample, sequenced in a study of response to subunit inactivated influenza vaccine. MiXCR, applied by TCRdb to the RT-PCR reads, yields one record per CDR3 protein. The top ten clones hold approximately 10% of a sample with over 300,000 distinct CDR3 sequences, roughly a fifth of them seen once. This material consisted of PBMCs from blood, taken about 20 months after vaccination. These receptors all come from a man aged 50 to 75 who received an inactivated influenza vaccine.

This clonotype was counted ten times or more. The chain couples TRBV28 to TRBJ1-5, with 7 bases lining up with TRBD1. The V gene's germline CDR1 is MDHEN and CDR2 SYDVKM. V shed 2 bases, J shed 10 bases, and the junction held 11 bases outside the gene matches. The CDR3 covers 15 residues. The CDR3 DNA reads as TGTGCCAGCAGTTTAATCCCAGGGGGGAGCCGACCCCAGCATTTT. This translates into CASSLIPGGSRPQHF.

The gene calls are TRBV12-3 or TRBV12-4 and TRBJ2-3; TRBD2 aligns across 7 bases. This CDR3 region has 15 residues. V shed 2 bases and J 3 bases; nucleotides not matched to a gene: 5. In DNA form, the CDR3 reads TGTGCCAGCAGTTTAATGTCGGGGGGTACAGATACGCAGTATTTT. This encodes CASSLMSGGTDTQYF.

This clonotype has ten or more counts. The rearrangement joins TRBV28 to TRBJ1-3; D is possibly TRBD1 (6 bases). There are 14 residues in the CDR3. Germline V gives CDR1 MDHEN, CDR2 SYDVKM. Trimming took off 6 bases at V and 2 bases at J, with 11 bases between the two ends. This CDR3 reads CASSSTGTGNTIYF. The CDR3 DNA follows: TGTGCCAGCAGCTCCACAGGGACTGGAAACACCATATATTTT.

This clonotype was picked up a small number of times. V gene TRBV20-1 combines with J gene TRBJ2-7, with 8 bases aligning to TRBD2. Germline V gene lookup returns CDR1 DFQATT and CDR2 SNEGSKA (reference sequence). The CDR3 extends over 14 amino acids. V dropped 3 bases and J dropped 2; count of bases not matched to a gene: 6. CDR3: CSASGRAGTYEQYF. The DNA for the CDR3 is TGCAGTGCTAGCGGGAGGGCGGGGACCTACGAGCAGTACTTC.

V is TRBV11-2 and J is TRBJ2-5; a weak D match, TRBD2 (6 bases). Trimming left V 5 bases short and J 4 bases short, with 14 bases between. The germline V gene has CDR1 SGHAT and CDR2 FQNNGV. This CDR3 has 14 residues. CDR3 sequence: CASSPRGYGETQYF. DNA for the CDR3: TGTGCCAGCAGCCCACGGGGGTACGGAGAGACCCAGTACTTC.

This clonotype turned up a few times. The chain is built from TRBV29-1 and TRBJ1-1; TRBD1 matches at 9 bases. Germline V lookup: CDR1 SQVTM, CDR2 ANQGSEA. This CDR3 is built from 14 residues. With 3 bases clipped from V and 1 base from J, the junction kept 3 bases outside the gene matches. The CDR3 bases are TGCAGCGTTGACGGACAGGGGAAGAACACTGAAGCTTTCTTT. It is translated as CSVDGQGKNTEAFF.

J is TRBJ1-2 and V is TRBV7-6, with D perhaps TRBD1 (6 bases). CDR1 and CDR2 (germline): SGHVS, FNYEAQ. The germline V and J ends were trimmed by 1 base and 1 base, with 10 bases remaining between them. The CDR3 sequence is 15 residues long. CDR3 residues: CASSLGGPLNYGYTF. The DNA of the CDR3 is TGTGCCAGCAGCTTAGGGGGGCCACTTAACTATGGCTACACCTTC. Full variable domain (remainder filled in from reference TRBV7-6 and TRBJ1-2): GAGVSQSPRYKVTKRGQDVALRCDPISGHVSLYWYRQALGQGPEFLTYFNYEAQQDKSGLPNDRFSAERPEGSISTLTIQRTEQRDSAMYRCASSLGGPLNYGYTFGSGTRLTVV.